Listed below are T cell receptor beta chains from one sample, sequenced in a study of blood T cell repertoires in COVID-19. Assay: immunoSEQ multiplex PCR; the TCRdb copy retains only in-frame clones and omits some. The sample lists over 200,000 clones, around 86% occurring once. Sequences were obtained from PBMCs or T cells enriched from blood (not recorded which). All receptors derive from a man younger than 30 who had recovered from COVID-19. The CDR3 runs from the conserved cysteine through the conserved F or W. A D gene is named only where the DNA matches it firmly. Clone size is not always given. Where it is, it says once, few, many or a class for expanded clones.

j_gene: TRBJ2-7
d_gene: TRBD2
abundance: NA
v_gene: TRBV28
CDR3aa: CASSFATSGKYGEQYF
CDR3nt: TGTGCCAGCAGTTTTGCGACTAGCGGGAAATACGGCGAGCAGTACTTC

j_gene: TRBJ1-1
d_gene: NA
abundance: NA
v_gene: TRBV28
CDR3aa: CASIIRGKTEAFF
CDR3nt: TGTGCCAGCATAATCAGGGGTAAGACTGAAGCTTTCTTT

j_gene: TRBJ1-4
d_gene: TRBD1
abundance: NA
v_gene: TRBV20-1
CDR3aa: CSASNRQGFEKLFF
CDR3nt: TGCAGTGCTAGTAATCGACAGGGTTTCGAAAAACTGTTTTTT

j_gene: TRBJ1-2
d_gene: TRBD1
abundance: NA
v_gene: TRBV4-1
CDR3aa: CASTLTGTVKGYTF
CDR3nt: TGCGCCAGCACTTTGACAGGGACTGTAAAAGGCTACACCTTC

j_gene: TRBJ2-1
d_gene: NA
abundance: NA
v_gene: TRBV5-6
CDR3aa: CASSLYLLGEQFF
CDR3nt: TGTGCCAGCAGCTTGTATCTTCTCGGTGAGCAGTTCTTC

j_gene: TRBJ1-3
d_gene: TRBD1
abundance: NA
v_gene: TRBV10-2
CDR3aa: CASPITGDSGNTIYF
CDR3nt: TGCGCCAGCCCCATTACAGGGGACTCTGGAAACACCATATATTTT

j_gene: TRBJ2-2
d_gene: TRBD1
abundance: NA
v_gene: TRBV14
CDR3aa: CASPFDRGTGELFF
CDR3nt: TGTGCCAGCCCGTTCGACAGGGGCACCGGGGAGCTGTTTTTT

j_gene: TRBJ2-3
d_gene: TRBD2
abundance: NA
v_gene: TRBV9
CDR3aa: CASSAHPGRSRDTQYF
CDR3nt: TGTGCCAGCAGCGCCCATCCCGGGAGGTCTAGAGATACGCAGTATTTT

j_gene: TRBJ2-5
d_gene: NA
abundance: NA
v_gene: TRBV28
CDR3aa: CASVQGGRQETQYF
CDR3nt: TGTGCCAGCGTGCAGGGTGGGAGGCAAGAGACCCAGTACTTC

j_gene: TRBJ2-2
d_gene: TRBD1
abundance: NA
v_gene: TRBV5-1
CDR3aa: CATEQGENTGELFF
CDR3nt: TGCGCCACCGAGCAGGGGGAGAACACCGGGGAGCTGTTTTTT

j_gene: TRBJ1-1
d_gene: TRBD1
abundance: NA
v_gene: TRBV5-1
CDR3aa: CASSTLTGGSTEAFF
CDR3nt: TGCGCCAGCAGCACCCTAACAGGGGGGAGCACTGAAGCTTTCTTT

j_gene: TRBJ2-1
d_gene: TRBD2
abundance: NA
v_gene: TRBV11-3
CDR3aa: CASSLELGLAGESSNEQFF
CDR3nt: TGTGCCAGCAGCTTAGAACTTGGACTAGCGGGAGAGTCCTCTAATGAGCAGTTCTTC

j_gene: TRBJ2-3
d_gene: TRBD2
abundance: NA
v_gene: TRBV5-4
CDR3aa: CASSLGGLAVNTDTQYF
CDR3nt: TGTGCCAGCAGCTTGGGAGGACTAGCGGTTAACACAGATACGCAGTATTTT

j_gene: TRBJ2-7
d_gene: TRBD1
abundance: NA
v_gene: TRBV28
CDR3aa: CASSSIGTGVYEQYF
CDR3nt: TGTGCCAGCAGCTCGATAGGGACAGGGGTATACGAGCAGTACTTC

j_gene: TRBJ1-4
d_gene: NA
abundance: NA
v_gene: TRBV2
CDR3aa: CASSDVRGEKLFF
CDR3nt: TGTGCCAGCAGTGACGTCCGTGGCGAAAAACTGTTTTTT

j_gene: TRBJ2-5
d_gene: TRBD2
abundance: NA
v_gene: TRBV7-8
CDR3aa: CASSPGLAGGETQYF
CDR3nt: TGTGCCAGCAGCCCGGGACTAGCGGGAGGAGAGACCCAGTACTTC

j_gene: TRBJ1-6
d_gene: NA
abundance: NA
v_gene: TRBV7-8
CDR3aa: CASSRRPGTPNSPLHF
CDR3nt: TGTGCCAGCAGCCGTCGCCCCGGGACACCCAATTCACCCCTCCACTTT

j_gene: TRBJ2-1
d_gene: NA
abundance: NA
v_gene: TRBV27
CDR3aa: CASSFRGSYNEQFF
CDR3nt: TGTGCCAGCAGTTTCCGGGGTTCCTACAATGAGCAGTTCTTC

j_gene: TRBJ1-1
d_gene: NA
abundance: NA
v_gene: TRBV5-8
CDR3aa: CASIPSSMHTEAFF
CDR3nt: TGTGCCAGCATCCCATCGAGCATGCACACTGAAGCTTTCTTT

j_gene: TRBJ2-7
d_gene: NA
abundance: NA
v_gene: TRBV12-3/TRBV12-4
CDR3aa: CASSFGQYEQYF
CDR3nt: TGTGCCAGCAGTTTTGGACAGTACGAGCAGTACTTC

j_gene: TRBJ2-5
d_gene: NA
abundance: once
v_gene: TRBV3-1/TRBV3-2
CDR3aa: CASSQGKSPSFYQETQYF
CDR3nt: TGTGCCAGCAGCCAAGGAAAATCCCCTAGCTTCTACCAAGAGACCCAGTACTTC

j_gene: TRBJ1-3
d_gene: NA
abundance: NA
v_gene: TRBV10-1
CDR3aa: CASSEFTGNTIYF
CDR3nt: TGCGCCAGCAGTGAGTTTACTGGAAACACCATATATTTT

j_gene: TRBJ1-1
d_gene: NA
abundance: NA
v_gene: TRBV27
CDR3aa: CASSLLWGVFTEAFF
CDR3nt: TGTGCCAGCAGTTTACTTTGGGGAGTTTTCACTGAAGCTTTCTTT

j_gene: TRBJ1-5
d_gene: NA
abundance: NA
v_gene: TRBV5-4
CDR3aa: CASSAGGSNQPQHF
CDR3nt: TGTGCCAGCAGCGCGGGTGGGAGCAATCAGCCCCAGCATTTT

j_gene: TRBJ2-2
d_gene: NA
abundance: many
v_gene: TRBV7-9
CDR3aa: CASSLMLATLRGPGELFF
CDR3nt: TGTGCCAGCAGCTTAATGCTAGCGACCTTAAGAGGGCCCGGGGAGCTGTTTTTT

j_gene: TRBJ2-3
d_gene: NA
abundance: NA
v_gene: TRBV5-1
CDR3aa: CASSLGTHSDTDTQYF
CDR3nt: TGCGCCAGCAGCTTGGGGACTCACAGCGACACAGATACGCAGTATTTT

j_gene: TRBJ1-1
d_gene: NA
abundance: NA
v_gene: TRBV12-3/TRBV12-4
CDR3aa: CASSFSGNTEAFF
CDR3nt: TGTGCCAGCAGTTTCTCAGGAAACACTGAAGCTTTCTTT

j_gene: TRBJ2-7
d_gene: TRBD1
abundance: NA
v_gene: TRBV28
CDR3aa: CASSPSSGTGMYEQYF
CDR3nt: TGTGCCAGCAGCCCGTCGTCCGGGACAGGGATGTACGAGCAGTACTTC

j_gene: TRBJ2-1
d_gene: TRBD2
abundance: NA
v_gene: TRBV19
CDR3aa: CASRLSGSSYNEQFF
CDR3nt: TGTGCCAGTAGATTGAGCGGGAGCTCCTACAATGAGCAGTTCTTC

j_gene: TRBJ1-5
d_gene: NA
abundance: NA
v_gene: TRBV2
CDR3aa: CASSEGRNQPQHF
CDR3nt: TGTGCCAGCAGTGAAGGTCGTAATCAGCCCCAGCATTTT

j_gene: TRBJ2-7
d_gene: TRBD2
abundance: NA
v_gene: TRBV3-1/TRBV3-2
CDR3aa: CASSLTSGRDVYEQYF
CDR3nt: TGTGCCAGCAGCCTAACTAGCGGGAGGGATGTTTACGAGCAGTACTTC

j_gene: TRBJ1-4
d_gene: NA
abundance: NA
v_gene: TRBV10-3
CDR3aa: CAISRTDNEKLFF
CDR3nt: TGTGCCATCAGTCGGACAGACAATGAAAAACTGTTTTTT

j_gene: TRBJ2-5
d_gene: NA
abundance: NA
v_gene: TRBV11-3
CDR3aa: CASSLDRDSEETQYF
CDR3nt: TGTGCCAGCAGCTTAGATCGGGATTCGGAAGAGACCCAGTACTTC

j_gene: TRBJ2-5
d_gene: NA
abundance: NA
v_gene: TRBV11-2
CDR3aa: CASSPYQETQYF
CDR3nt: TGTGCCAGCAGCCCGTACCAAGAGACCCAGTACTTC

j_gene: TRBJ2-1
d_gene: NA
abundance: NA
v_gene: TRBV5-1
CDR3aa: CASSSGGTYNEQFF
CDR3nt: TGCGCCAGCAGCTCGGGTGGGACTTACAATGAGCAGTTCTTC

j_gene: TRBJ2-3
d_gene: NA
abundance: NA
v_gene: TRBV18
CDR3aa: CASSPPGDETQYF
CDR3nt: TGTGCCAGCTCACCACCCGGGGATGAGACGCAGTATTTT

j_gene: TRBJ1-1
d_gene: NA
abundance: once
v_gene: TRBV30
CDR3aa: CAWSTRWLNTEAFF
CDR3nt: TGTGCCTGGAGTACCCGTTGGCTGAACACTGAAGCTTTCTTT

j_gene: TRBJ2-3
d_gene: NA
abundance: NA
v_gene: TRBV7-3
CDR3aa: CASSLTKLDTQYF
CDR3nt: TGTGCCAGCAGCTTAACGAAGCTAGATACGCAGTATTTT

j_gene: TRBJ1-2
d_gene: NA
abundance: few
v_gene: TRBV5-1
CDR3aa: CASSLASEASGYTF
CDR3nt: TGCGCCAGCAGCTTGGCTTCCGAGGCTAGTGGCTACACCTTC

j_gene: TRBJ1-4
d_gene: NA
abundance: NA
v_gene: TRBV3-1/TRBV3-2
CDR3aa: CASSLGGESSEKLFF
CDR3nt: TGTGCCAGCAGCCTCGGGGGGGAGAGCTCAGAAAAACTGTTTTTT

j_gene: TRBJ2-3
d_gene: NA
abundance: NA
v_gene: TRBV5-1
CDR3aa: CASSGGQYTDTQYF
CDR3nt: TGCGCCAGCAGCGGCGGACAGTACACAGATACGCAGTATTTT

j_gene: TRBJ1-6
d_gene: TRBD1
abundance: NA
v_gene: TRBV11-1
CDR3aa: CASSAGTGGNSPLHF
CDR3nt: TGTGCCAGCAGCGCCGGGACAGGGGGAAATTCACCCCTCCACTTT

j_gene: TRBJ2-5
d_gene: NA
abundance: NA
v_gene: TRBV7-6
CDR3aa: CASSLYKRETQYF
CDR3nt: TGTGCCAGCAGCCTCTACAAGCGGGAGACCCAGTACTTC

j_gene: TRBJ2-5
d_gene: NA
abundance: NA
v_gene: TRBV27
CDR3aa: CASSLLGGETQYF
CDR3nt: TGTGCCAGCAGTTTATTGGGGGGAGAGACCCAGTACTTC

j_gene: TRBJ1-5
d_gene: TRBD1
abundance: NA
v_gene: TRBV16
CDR3aa: CASSQSWFHRGHSNQPQHF
CDR3nt: TGTGCCAGCAGCCAATCCTGGTTCCACAGGGGGCATAGCAATCAGCCCCAGCATTTT

j_gene: TRBJ2-1
d_gene: NA
abundance: NA
v_gene: TRBV19
CDR3aa: CASSRAVRGANEQFF
CDR3nt: TGTGCCAGTAGTAGGGCCGTTCGTGGTGCAAATGAGCAGTTCTTC

j_gene: TRBJ2-3
d_gene: NA
abundance: NA
v_gene: TRBV19
CDR3aa: CASSISDTQYF
CDR3nt: TGTGCCAGTAGTATCTCCGATACGCAGTATTTT

j_gene: TRBJ1-6
d_gene: NA
abundance: few
v_gene: TRBV19
CDR3aa: CASSMMPGGSANSPLHF
CDR3nt: TGTGCCAGTAGTATGATGCCCGGAGGCTCCGCGAATTCACCCCTCCACTTT

j_gene: TRBJ1-5
d_gene: TRBD1
abundance: NA
v_gene: TRBV2
CDR3aa: CASSPGTGARNQPQHF
CDR3nt: TGTGCCAGCAGCCCAGGGACAGGGGCTCGCAATCAGCCCCAGCATTTT

j_gene: TRBJ2-3
d_gene: TRBD2
abundance: NA
v_gene: TRBV18
CDR3aa: CASSPPGGGTDTQYF
CDR3nt: TGTGCCAGCTCACCACCTGGGGGGGGCACAGATACGCAGTATTTT

j_gene: TRBJ2-7
d_gene: NA
abundance: few
v_gene: TRBV5-1
CDR3aa: CASSLNYGGEQYF
CDR3nt: TGCGCCAGCAGCCTCAATTACGGGGGCGAGCAGTACTTC

j_gene: TRBJ1-2
d_gene: NA
abundance: NA
v_gene: TRBV4-2
CDR3aa: CASTLDTANYGYTF
CDR3nt: TGTGCCAGCACCCTAGACACGGCTAACTATGGCTACACCTTC

j_gene: TRBJ2-5
d_gene: TRBD2
abundance: NA
v_gene: TRBV7-9
CDR3aa: CASSPGTSGRETQYF
CDR3nt: TGTGCCAGCAGCCCCGGGACTAGCGGGAGGGAGACCCAGTACTTC

j_gene: TRBJ2-5
d_gene: TRBD2
abundance: NA
v_gene: TRBV7-3
CDR3aa: CASSPWGLAEETQYF
CDR3nt: TGTGCCAGCAGCCCATGGGGACTAGCGGAAGAGACCCAGTACTTC

j_gene: TRBJ1-4
d_gene: NA
abundance: NA
v_gene: TRBV6-5
CDR3aa: CASSYSAVNEKLFF
CDR3nt: TGTGCCAGCAGTTACTCGGCAGTGAATGAAAAACTGTTTTTT

j_gene: TRBJ2-2
d_gene: NA
abundance: NA
v_gene: TRBV3-1/TRBV3-2
CDR3aa: CASSQDPSEEAATGELFF
CDR3nt: TGTGCCAGCAGCCAAGATCCCTCCGAGGAGGCGGCCACCGGGGAGCTGTTTTTT

j_gene: TRBJ1-1
d_gene: TRBD1
abundance: NA
v_gene: TRBV6-5
CDR3aa: CASTRTGWDTEAFF
CDR3nt: TGTGCCAGCACGAGGACAGGGTGGGACACTGAAGCTTTCTTT